This T cell receptor (beta chain) was obtained from a study of blood T cell repertoires in COVID-19. TCRdb keeps only in-frame clones here, not all; method: immunoSEQ multiplex PCR. The sample lists 140,000 or so clones, about 83% occurring once. Germline CDR1 and CDR2: MDHEN and SYDVKM. Trimming removed 7 bases at V and 2 bases at J, with 8 bases between. CDR3 length equals 13 residues. This rearrangement joins TRBV28 to TRBJ1-4; possible D gene TRBD1, 5 bases. What was sequenced was PBMCs or T cells enriched from blood (not recorded which). The TCR comes from a woman in her forties or fifties with acute COVID-19. The CDR3 nucleotides read TGTGCCAGCAAAGGGGCTACTAATGAAAAACTGTTTTTT. Protein sequence: CASKGATNEKLFF.